In its sample, the clone carrying this T cell receptor beta chain was seen a few times. These data are taken from a study of blood T cell repertoires in COVID-19. Study information: Some COVID-19 samples were acute and others convalescent; all came from the United States, Italy and Spain.

Per the original data handling: Estimation of nucleated cell counts was performed using reference gene primer amplification. The method was immunoSEQ multiplex PCR; TCRdb's version includes in-frame clones alone and lacks a portion of them. The D gene and trimming were derived from the DNA, and the V and J assignments and clone size from that table. In the table there are some 370,000 clones, around 87% of which are singletons. The Seattle patients joined while their infection was active and were tracked longitudinally afterward. The specimen was peripheral blood. The TCR comes from a woman aged 25 to 39 with COVID-19, enrolled during active disease.

The CDR3 DNA follows: TGTGCCAGCAGCTACCAAGGGGGATTGAACACCGGGGAGCTGTTTTTT. Protein: CASSYQGGLNTGELFF. This chain connects TRBV7-9 to TRBJ2-2, with D possibly being TRBD1 (6 bases). The CDR3 consists of 16 residues. The V and J ends lost 4 bases and 1 base respectively, with 13 bases between them. Germline V gene sequence: CDR1 SEHNR, CDR2 FQNEAQ (reference sequence).